This entry is about one T cell receptor (beta chain). Its antigen is not identified. A second PCR, run for about 6 to 11 cycles, used a sample-barcoded 5' primer plus a J-beta primer mix. Paired-end reads containing CDR3 totaled no fewer than 2.5 million for each sample. TCRdb reprocessed the 5' RACE reads with MiXCR, giving one entry per CDR3 protein. There are almost 1 million distinct CDR3 sequences in the sample; 51% occur only once, and 20% to 25% lies in the top ten. The source of the sample is a study of blood T cells in healthy people across ages. The CDR3 has 14 residues. V lost 6 bases, J lost 6 bases, and 8 bases stayed unmatched. Each sample yielded at least 6 micrograms of PBMC total RNA. The study, taken as a whole, reports: With age, beta diversity per million T cells declined roughly linearly, significantly by approximately 40.

The specimen was blood. This clonotype was obtained from a woman in her sixties in good health. This chain connects TRBV12-3 or TRBV12-4 to TRBJ1-5, with 7 bases aligning to TRBD1. CDR3 protein: CASSTTGRVQPQHF. DNA of the CDR3: TGTGCCAGCAGCACGACAGGGAGGGTTCAGCCCCAGCATTTT.